Listed below are T cell receptor beta chains from one sample, sequenced in a study of cytomegalovirus exposure and HLA in healthy donors. Assay used: immunoSEQ multiplex PCR; TCRdb lists only in-frame clones, some missing. This table has some 180,000 clones, roughly 85% appearing once. Sequencing input: PBMCs. The origin of the receptors is a woman aged 25 to 39 in good health and CMV-seropositive. Both conserved end residues are part of each CDR3. The order of the fields is J gene, clone size, V gene, D gene, CDR3 protein, CDR3 DNA. A D gene is named only where the DNA matches it firmly. The listing skips clone size in some rows; elsewhere it reads once, few, many or a size class.

j_call: TRBJ2-7; clone_size: NA; v_call: TRBV5-5; d_call: NA; cdr3_aa: CASIPGPSGDTYEQYF; cdr3_nt: TGTGCCAGCATCCCGGGACCCTCAGGGGACACCTACGAGCAGTACTTC
j_call: TRBJ1-5; clone_size: NA; v_call: TRBV27; d_call: TRBD1; cdr3_aa: CASKLPGGDQPQHF; cdr3_nt: TGTGCCAGCAAACTACCAGGGGGAGATCAGCCCCAGCATTTT
j_call: TRBJ1-1; clone_size: NA; v_call: TRBV6-6; d_call: NA; cdr3_aa: CASTRQVNTEAFF; cdr3_nt: TGTGCCAGCACCCGACAGGTGAACACTGAAGCTTTCTTT
j_call: TRBJ2-7; clone_size: NA; v_call: TRBV5-1; d_call: TRBD2; cdr3_aa: CASSLMLAGGQSYEQYF; cdr3_nt: TGCGCCAGCAGCTTGATGCTAGCGGGGGGCCAGAGCTACGAGCAGTACTTC
j_call: TRBJ2-3; clone_size: NA; v_call: TRBV27; d_call: TRBD2; cdr3_aa: CASSLRTSGRTQYF; cdr3_nt: TGTGCCAGCAGTTTACGGACTAGCGGGAGGACGCAGTATTTT
j_call: TRBJ1-4; clone_size: NA; v_call: TRBV5-5; d_call: TRBD1; cdr3_aa: CASSFTGTGTTNEKLFF; cdr3_nt: TGTGCCAGCAGCTTCACCGGGACAGGGACAACTAATGAAAAACTGTTTTTT
j_call: TRBJ1-2; clone_size: NA; v_call: TRBV5-1; d_call: TRBD1; cdr3_aa: CASSLVGQGSPYGYTF; cdr3_nt: TGCGCCAGCAGCTTGGTCGGACAGGGTTCTCCCTATGGCTACACCTTC
j_call: TRBJ1-3; clone_size: NA; v_call: TRBV27; d_call: NA; cdr3_aa: CASKRTGFSGNTIYF; cdr3_nt: TGTGCCAGCAAAAGAACAGGTTTCTCTGGAAACACCATATATTTT
j_call: TRBJ2-7; clone_size: few; v_call: TRBV10-3; d_call: NA; cdr3_aa: CAIGGRMGTSEQYF; cdr3_nt: TGTGCCATAGGCGGGCGAATGGGGACTTCCGAGCAGTACTTC
j_call: TRBJ2-2; clone_size: NA; v_call: TRBV7-2; d_call: NA; cdr3_aa: CASSRLGGATGELFF; cdr3_nt: TGTGCCAGCAGCCGATTAGGGGGGGCCACCGGGGAGCTGTTTTTT
j_call: TRBJ2-7; clone_size: NA; v_call: TRBV5-8; d_call: TRBD1; cdr3_aa: CASSRRGQGLYEQYF; cdr3_nt: TGTGCCAGCAGCCGCCGCGGACAGGGTCTTTACGAGCAGTACTTC
j_call: TRBJ2-7; clone_size: NA; v_call: TRBV2; d_call: TRBD1; cdr3_aa: CASRGDRSYEQYF; cdr3_nt: TGTGCCAGCAGGGGGGACAGATCCTACGAGCAGTACTTC
j_call: TRBJ1-1; clone_size: NA; v_call: TRBV15; d_call: TRBD1; cdr3_aa: CATSRDRGLGTEAFF; cdr3_nt: TGTGCCACCAGCAGGGACAGGGGTTTGGGGACTGAAGCTTTCTTT
j_call: TRBJ2-5; clone_size: few; v_call: TRBV7-2; d_call: NA; cdr3_aa: CASSLGGIQETQYF; cdr3_nt: TGTGCCAGCAGCTTAGGAGGGATACAAGAGACCCAGTACTTC
j_call: TRBJ2-7; clone_size: few; v_call: TRBV5-1; d_call: NA; cdr3_aa: CASSIGGPSYEQYF; cdr3_nt: TGCGCCAGCAGCATAGGGGGTCCTTCCTACGAGCAGTACTTC
j_call: TRBJ1-1; clone_size: NA; v_call: TRBV13; d_call: TRBD1; cdr3_aa: CASSLRDRGVLDTEAFF; cdr3_nt: TGTGCCAGCAGCCTCCGGGACAGGGGAGTATTAGACACTGAAGCTTTCTTT
j_call: TRBJ2-1; clone_size: NA; v_call: TRBV9; d_call: TRBD2; cdr3_aa: CASSPSGSLTTYNEQFF; cdr3_nt: TGTGCCAGCAGCCCCAGCGGGAGCCTCACTACCTACAATGAGCAGTTCTTC
j_call: TRBJ2-1; clone_size: NA; v_call: TRBV10-3; d_call: TRBD2; cdr3_aa: CASSGMSGRRSSNEQFF; cdr3_nt: TGTGCCTCTAGCGGGATGTCCGGGAGACGGTCTAGCAATGAGCAGTTCTTC
j_call: TRBJ1-6; clone_size: once; v_call: TRBV27; d_call: NA; cdr3_aa: CASSLILGSYNSPLHF; cdr3_nt: TGTGCCAGCAGTTTAATCCTCGGCTCCTATAATTCACCCCTCCACTTT
j_call: TRBJ2-1; clone_size: NA; v_call: TRBV7-2; d_call: NA; cdr3_aa: CASSLADNEQFF; cdr3_nt: TGTGCCAGCAGCTTAGCCGACAATGAGCAGTTCTTC
j_call: TRBJ2-5; clone_size: once; v_call: TRBV10-3; d_call: TRBD1; cdr3_aa: CAISESDRGPGETQYF; cdr3_nt: TGTGCCATCAGTGAGTCTGACAGGGGGCCGGGAGAGACCCAGTACTTC
j_call: TRBJ2-7; clone_size: NA; v_call: TRBV4-3; d_call: TRBD1; cdr3_aa: CASSQGPKGGASSYEQYF; cdr3_nt: TGCGCCAGCAGCCAAGGTCCTAAAGGGGGCGCCAGCTCCTACGAGCAGTACTTC
j_call: TRBJ2-7; clone_size: NA; v_call: TRBV18; d_call: TRBD2; cdr3_aa: CASSPGLAGATYEQYF; cdr3_nt: TGTGCCAGCTCCCCCGGACTAGCGGGGGCAACCTACGAGCAGTACTTC
j_call: TRBJ1-5; clone_size: few; v_call: TRBV6-1; d_call: NA; cdr3_aa: CASSPTDLPQAQHF; cdr3_nt: TGTGCCAGTTCCCCCACTGATCTGCCCCAGGCCCAGCATTTT
j_call: TRBJ2-1; clone_size: NA; v_call: TRBV15; d_call: TRBD2; cdr3_aa: CATSGGSYNEQFF; cdr3_nt: TGTGCCACCAGCGGCGGGAGTTACAATGAGCAGTTCTTC
j_call: TRBJ2-7; clone_size: NA; v_call: TRBV5-1; d_call: NA; cdr3_aa: CASSLWEAPREQYF; cdr3_nt: TGCGCCAGCAGCTTATGGGAGGCCCCTAGGGAGCAGTACTTC
j_call: TRBJ2-7; clone_size: NA; v_call: TRBV27; d_call: TRBD1; cdr3_aa: CASRMPGQGMFSEQYF; cdr3_nt: TGTGCCAGCAGGATGCCAGGACAGGGGATGTTCTCCGAGCAGTACTTC
j_call: TRBJ1-5; clone_size: NA; v_call: TRBV11-2; d_call: NA; cdr3_aa: CASSLGGATRQPQHF; cdr3_nt: TGTGCCAGCAGCTTAGGTGGGGCCACTCGACAGCCCCAGCATTTT
j_call: TRBJ2-5; clone_size: NA; v_call: TRBV4-2; d_call: TRBD2; cdr3_aa: CASSQVLAAQETQYF; cdr3_nt: TGTGCCAGCAGCCAAGTTCTAGCGGCGCAAGAGACCCAGTACTTC
j_call: TRBJ1-1; clone_size: once; v_call: TRBV7-9; d_call: NA; cdr3_aa: CASSLQGAEAFF; cdr3_nt: TGTGCCAGCAGCCTTCAGGGCGCTGAAGCTTTCTTT
j_call: TRBJ1-5; clone_size: NA; v_call: TRBV2; d_call: NA; cdr3_aa: CASSNSDSNQPQHF; cdr3_nt: TGTGCCAGCAGTAATAGTGATAGCAATCAGCCCCAGCATTTT
j_call: TRBJ2-4; clone_size: NA; v_call: TRBV4-2; d_call: NA; cdr3_aa: CASSLSQGTKNIQYF; cdr3_nt: TGTGCCAGCAGCCTCTCCCAGGGTACCAAAAACATTCAGTACTTC
j_call: TRBJ1-1; clone_size: NA; v_call: TRBV4-3; d_call: NA; cdr3_aa: CASSQDRGDGEAFF; cdr3_nt: TGCGCCAGCAGCCAAGATCGGGGGGACGGTGAAGCTTTCTTT
j_call: TRBJ2-7; clone_size: NA; v_call: TRBV7-8; d_call: TRBD2; cdr3_aa: CASSSIGTSGLRYEQYF; cdr3_nt: TGTGCCAGCAGCTCGATAGGGACTAGCGGGTTACGCTACGAGCAGTACTTC
j_call: TRBJ1-2; clone_size: few; v_call: TRBV10-3; d_call: NA; cdr3_aa: CAISDRENYGYTF; cdr3_nt: TGTGCCATCAGTGATAGAGAAAACTATGGCTACACCTTC
j_call: TRBJ2-1; clone_size: NA; v_call: TRBV14; d_call: TRBD2; cdr3_aa: CASSQDPWGGFYDNEQFF; cdr3_nt: TGTGCCAGCAGCCAAGATCCCTGGGGAGGGTTTTATGACAATGAGCAGTTCTTC
j_call: TRBJ1-1; clone_size: NA; v_call: TRBV18; d_call: NA; cdr3_aa: CASSPREGSNTEAFF; cdr3_nt: TGTGCCAGCTCACCCCGAGAGGGTTCGAACACTGAAGCTTTCTTT
j_call: TRBJ2-7; clone_size: NA; v_call: TRBV15; d_call: NA; cdr3_aa: CATSRDSTYEQYF; cdr3_nt: TGTGCCACCAGCAGGGACAGTACCTACGAGCAGTACTTC
j_call: TRBJ2-3; clone_size: once; v_call: TRBV5-5; d_call: NA; cdr3_aa: CASSGGGITDTQYF; cdr3_nt: TGTGCCAGCAGCGGTGGGGGGATCACAGATACGCAGTATTTT
j_call: TRBJ1-5; clone_size: NA; v_call: TRBV5-4; d_call: TRBD1; cdr3_aa: CASSSGQEHSNQPQHF; cdr3_nt: TGTGCCAGCAGTTCAGGACAGGAGCATAGCAATCAGCCCCAGCATTTT
j_call: TRBJ1-5; clone_size: NA; v_call: TRBV28; d_call: NA; cdr3_aa: CASTLNLLYSNQPQHF; cdr3_nt: TGTGCCAGCACCCTTAATCTCTTGTATAGCAATCAGCCCCAGCATTTT
j_call: TRBJ1-1; clone_size: NA; v_call: TRBV6-6; d_call: NA; cdr3_aa: CASTQPASAFF; cdr3_nt: TGTGCCAGCACCCAACCTGCGTCGGCTTTCTTT
j_call: TRBJ1-1; clone_size: NA; v_call: TRBV11-2; d_call: TRBD1; cdr3_aa: CASSLTGGYITEAFF; cdr3_nt: TGTGCCAGCAGCCTGACAGGGGGCTATATCACTGAAGCTTTCTTT
j_call: TRBJ1-1; clone_size: few; v_call: TRBV11-3; d_call: TRBD1; cdr3_aa: CASSLAGWGQMNTEAFF; cdr3_nt: TGTGCCAGCAGCTTAGCAGGGTGGGGACAGATGAACACTGAAGCTTTCTTT
j_call: TRBJ1-2; clone_size: NA; v_call: TRBV7-9; d_call: TRBD1; cdr3_aa: CASSYRGRESSYGYTF; cdr3_nt: TGTGCCAGCAGCTACAGGGGAAGGGAGAGCTCCTATGGCTACACCTTC
j_call: TRBJ2-7; clone_size: NA; v_call: TRBV15; d_call: NA; cdr3_aa: CATSLGRVAYEQYF; cdr3_nt: TGTGCCACCTCACTAGGGCGGGTCGCCTACGAGCAGTACTTC
j_call: TRBJ1-2; clone_size: NA; v_call: TRBV4-1; d_call: TRBD1; cdr3_aa: CASSQGKGTGGVYTF; cdr3_nt: TGCGCCAGCAGCCAAGGGAAAGGGACAGGGGGCGTCTACACCTTC